This T cell receptor (beta chain) was captured in a study of cytomegalovirus exposure and HLA in healthy donors. As for the study in general: In a previous analysis, around 120 million unique TCR beta sequences were found from roughly 180 million T cells. Study observations and caveats: Researchers reported from a later analysis that most CMV-associated TCR beta chains appeared HLA-restricted.

The germline gives CDR1 SGDLS, CDR2 YYNGEE. V was clipped by 1 base and J by 3 bases, with 11 bases between them. The CDR3 consists of 14 residues. This clone was picked up a small number of times. The antigen is not known. In the PCR, 60 Vbeta and 13 Jbeta primers were used. Only in-frame clones appear in the TCRdb table, and some are missing; sequencing was by immunoSEQ multiplex PCR. This table holds some 190,000 clones, more than 60% found once. Sequencing used PBMCs. The chain uses TRBV9 and TRBJ2-7; possible D gene TRBD2, 5 bases. The clonotype comes from a woman aged 30 to 39 in good health and CMV-seropositive. This CDR3 is CASSVMPGNYEQYF. The CDR3 DNA follows: TGTGCCAGCAGCGTAATGCCGGGGAACTACGAGCAGTACTTC.